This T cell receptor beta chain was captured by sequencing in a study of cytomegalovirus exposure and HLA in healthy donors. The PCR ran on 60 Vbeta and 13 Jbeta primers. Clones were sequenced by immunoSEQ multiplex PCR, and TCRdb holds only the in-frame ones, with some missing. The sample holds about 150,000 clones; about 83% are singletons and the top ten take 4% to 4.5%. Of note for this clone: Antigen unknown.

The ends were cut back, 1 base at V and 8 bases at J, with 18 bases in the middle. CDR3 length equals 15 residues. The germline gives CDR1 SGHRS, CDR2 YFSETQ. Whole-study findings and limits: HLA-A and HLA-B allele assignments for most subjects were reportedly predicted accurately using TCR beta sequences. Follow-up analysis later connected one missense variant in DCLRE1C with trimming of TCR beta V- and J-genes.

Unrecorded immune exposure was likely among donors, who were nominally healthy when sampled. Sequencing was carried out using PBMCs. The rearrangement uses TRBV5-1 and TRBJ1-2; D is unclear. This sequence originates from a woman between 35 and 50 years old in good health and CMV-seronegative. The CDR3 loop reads CASSLQTRGFGGYTF. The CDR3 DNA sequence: TGCGCCAGCAGCTTGCAAACCCGGGGATTCGGGGGCTACACCTTC.